These T cell receptor beta chains were read from a single sample in a study of CD8+ T cells in alopecia areata. Sequenced by immunoSEQ multiplex PCR; TCRdb stores in-frame clones only, minus some. The sample carries around 130,000 clones, 58% recorded once. Sequenced material: CD4+ T cells sorted from blood, taken at week 0. These receptors were collected from a human donor with alopecia areata. The CDR3 runs from the conserved cysteine through the conserved F or W. D genes are given only for firm matches. Clone size is shown for a subset of rows, as once, few, many or a class of expanded clone.

size: NA; J: TRBJ2-3; D: TRBD2; V: TRBV19; length: 16; CDR3: CASSMGLAGGTDTQYF; DNA: TGTGCCAGTAGTATGGGACTAGCCGGGGGCACAGATACGCAGTATTTT
size: few; J: TRBJ2-5; D: NA; V: TRBV2; length: 11; CDR3: CARGGGETQYF; DNA: TGTGCCAGAGGGGGAGGAGAGACCCAGTACTTC
size: NA; J: TRBJ2-1; D: TRBD2; V: TRBV5-1; length: 15; CDR3: CASSLGSSGGNEQFF; DNA: TGCGCCAGCAGCTTGGGGTCTAGCGGTGGCAATGAGCAGTTCTTC
size: once; J: TRBJ2-3; D: TRBD2; V: TRBV7-2; length: 15; CDR3: CASSEAGGGPDTQYF; DNA: TGTGCCAGCAGCGAAGCGGGAGGTGGCCCAGATACGCAGTATTTT
size: few; J: TRBJ2-7; D: TRBD1; V: TRBV7-9; length: 16; CDR3: CASSLEGWTGSYEQYF; DNA: TGTGCCAGCAGCTTGGAAGGTTGGACAGGGTCCTACGAGCAGTACTTC
size: NA; J: TRBJ1-1; D: TRBD1; V: TRBV2; length: 13; CDR3: CASSATGGTEAFF; DNA: TGTGCCAGCAGCGCGACAGGGGGCACTGAAGCTTTCTTT
size: NA; J: TRBJ2-5; D: NA; V: TRBV23-1; length: 13; CDR3: CASAPRGVGTQYF; DNA: TGCGCTTCCGCACCCAGGGGCGTAGGGACCCAGTACTTC
size: NA; J: TRBJ2-2; D: NA; V: TRBV5-6; length: 17; CDR3: CASSSGRAKRDLGELFF; DNA: TGTGCCAGCAGCTCAGGCAGGGCCAAACGGGACCTCGGGGAGCTGTTTTTT
size: NA; J: TRBJ2-1; D: TRBD2; V: TRBV30; length: 16; CDR3: CAWKTSGAISYNEQFF; DNA: TGTGCCTGGAAGACTAGCGGAGCGATCTCCTACAATGAGCAGTTCTTC
size: NA; J: TRBJ2-2; D: NA; V: TRBV5-1; length: 17; CDR3: CASSSGGLGENTGELFF; DNA: TGCGCCAGCAGTTCAGGAGGATTGGGGGAGAACACCGGGGAGCTGTTTTTT
size: once; J: TRBJ2-5; D: NA; V: TRBV7-2; length: 13; CDR3: CASRLGDRGTQYF; DNA: TGTGCCAGCAGGTTAGGGGATCGAGGGACCCAGTACTTC
size: few; J: TRBJ1-1; D: NA; V: TRBV18; length: 15; CDR3: CASSPEGLMNTEAFF; DNA: TGTGCCAGCTCACCGGAAGGTCTCATGAACACTGAAGCTTTCTTT